This passage covers 14 T cell receptor beta chains from one sample sequenced in a study of T cells in Graves' hyperthyroidism and ophthalmopathy. TCR beta CDR3 sequences were amplified from RNA transcripts. During a first-round RT-PCR of the TCR CDR3, the HTBI primer set was used. TCRdb reprocessed the multiplex PCR reads with MiXCR, giving one entry per CDR3 protein. The sample shows around 690,000 distinct CDR3 sequences, 20% of them seen only once. The sample consisted of blood. The receptors stem from a man aged 25-45 years with Graves' ophthalmopathy.

This clonotype was counted between two and nine times. The rearrangement links TRBV6-5 to TRBJ2-7, with a possible D match to TRBD2 (5 bases). Trimming removed 0 bases from V and 1 base from J, with 13 bases in between. The CDR3 is made up of 16 amino acids. Germline CDR1 and CDR2: MNHEY and SVGAGI. CDR3 sequence (DNA): TGTGCCAGCAGTTACTCGACATATGGGAGATCCTACGAGCAGTACTTC. This codes for CASSYSTYGRSYEQYF.

This clonotype was recorded a few times. The chain carries TRBV5-4 and TRBJ2-7; TRBD2 agrees at 7 bases. This CDR3 has 17 amino acids. CDR1 and CDR2 (germline): SGHNT, YYREEE (reference sequence). J lost 2 bases, V lost 0 bases, and 11 bases had no gene match. The CDR3 spells CASSLVGGTQIPYEQYF. The DNA of the CDR3 is TGTGCCAGCAGCTTGGTGGGGGGGACTCAAATCCCCTACGAGCAGTACTTC. The complete variable domain, with remaining parts taken from reference TRBV5-4 and TRBJ2-7, reads ETGVTQSPTHLIKTRGQQVTLRCSSQSGHNTVSWYQQALGQGPQFIFQYYREEENGRGNFPPRFSGLQFPNYSSELNVNALELDDSALYLCASSLVGGTQIPYEQYFGPGTRLTVT.

This chain connects TRBV20-1 to TRBJ1-1; D remains ambiguous. V gave up 6 bases and J gave up 3 bases, with 11 bases separating them. This CDR3 region has 12 residues. CDR1 is DFQATT, CDR2 SNEGSKA, per germline (reference sequence). The CDR3 protein is CSARTGDTEAFF. The DNA for the CDR3 is TGCAGTGCCAGGACCGGGGACACTGAAGCTTTCTTT.

This rearrangement joins TRBV10-3 to TRBJ2-7, with D perhaps matching TRBD2 (5 bases). CDR3 length: 14 residues. V was cut by 5 bases and J by 0 bases, with 11 bases left in between. Germline values: CDR1 ENHRY, CDR2 SYGVKD. The CDR3 DNA follows: TGTGCCATCAGTTATACAACTAGCTCCTACGAGCAGTACTTC. Translation: CAISYTTSSYEQYF.

This chain connects TRBV7-9 to TRBJ2-2; 11 bases agree with TRBD2. The CDR3 covers 16 residues. Trimming at V came to 5 bases and at J to 0 bases, leaving 2 bases not matched to a gene. In germline, CDR1 is SEHNR, CDR2 FQNEAQ (reference sequence). DNA of the CDR3: TGTGCCAGCAGCACGACTAGCGGGGCGAACACCGGGGAGCTGTTTTTT. It is translated as CASSTTSGANTGELFF.

The table lists this clonotype with many counts. The chain is built from TRBV12-3 or TRBV12-4 and TRBJ1-1, with 10 positions matching TRBD1. The CDR3 length is 20 residues. After removal of 3 bases from V and 1 base from J, the junction contained 17 bases not matched to a gene. The CDR3 is CASSFRPFIRQGAGNTEAFF. CDR3 sequence (DNA): TGTGCCAGCAGTTTTCGCCCCTTCATTCGACAGGGGGCAGGGAACACTGAAGCTTTCTTT.

This clonotype has a count of ten or more. The chain is built from TRBV5-1 and TRBJ2-2; a possible D gene is TRBD1 (5 bases). Germline lookup yields CDR1 SGHRS and CDR2 YFSETQ. V was shortened by 5 bases and J by 0 bases, with 5 bases between the two germline ends. The CDR3 runs 13 residues. The CDR3 sequence is CASRQANTGELFF. In nucleotides, the CDR3 is TGCGCCAGCAGACAGGCGAACACCGGGGAGCTGTTTTTT.

In its sample, this clonotype was seen a few times. The rearrangement links TRBV5-8 to TRBJ1-2, with 11 bases aligning to TRBD1. The V gene's germline CDR1 is SGHTS and CDR2 YDEGEE. Trimming at V came to 0 bases and at J to 8 bases, leaving 9 bases not matched to a gene. The CDR3 contains 16 residues. CDR3 DNA: TGTGCCAGCAGCTTGGCCCCTGGACAGGGGGCAGGAGGCTACACCTTC. It specifies CASSLAPGQGAGGYTF.

The chain uses TRBV20-1 and TRBJ2-1; 9 nucleotides align to TRBD2. Trimming removed 7 bases from V and 4 bases from J; junction bases left unmatched: 5. The germline V gene encodes CDR1 DFQATT and CDR2 SNEGSKA (reference sequence). CDR3 length equals 13 residues. The CDR3 bases are TGCAGTGTATCTAGCGGGGCATACAATGAGCAGTTCTTC. Amino acid sequence: CSVSSGAYNEQFF.

This clonotype was picked up a small number of times. This chain uses TRBV6-2 or TRBV6-3 with TRBJ2-4, with D possibly TRBD2 on 6 matching bases. Between the trimmed V and J ends, which lost 6 bases and 0 bases, there was a span of 12 bases. Germline CDR1 and CDR2: MNHEY and SVGEGT. This CDR3 region has 15 residues. The CDR3 spells CASSPGGEAKNIQYF. Here the CDR3 DNA reads TGTGCCAGCAGCCCCGGCGGGGAAGCCAAAAACATTCAGTACTTC.

The V and J genes are TRBV11-3 and TRBJ2-3; possible D gene TRBD1, 6 bases. Germline V gene data show CDR1 as SGHNT and CDR2 as YENEEA. This CDR3 is built from 18 residues. Trimming cost V 1 base and J 4 bases, with 21 bases left between them. The CDR3: CASSLGTPGTGQADTQYF. CDR3 nucleotide sequence: TGTGCCAGCAGCTTAGGGACCCCCGGAACAGGGCAGGCAGATACGCAGTATTTT.

This clonotype has a count of ten or more. This chain connects TRBV5-1 to TRBJ2-1, with no clear D. Trimming left V 0 bases short and J 5 bases short, with 9 bases between. Germline CDR1 reads SGHRS; CDR2 reads YFSETQ. The CDR3 has 14 residues. CDR3 DNA: TGCGCCAGCAGCTTGGGGGCCAGCAACAATGAGCAGTTCTTC. Its translation is CASSLGASNNEQFF.

This chain connects TRBV2 to TRBJ2-1; 12 bases map to TRBD2. The CDR3 runs 15 residues. With 6 bases clipped from V and 10 bases from J, the junction kept 10 bases outside the gene matches. CDR1 and CDR2 from the germline V gene are SNHLY and FYNNEI. The CDR3 reads CASRRGTSGLDEQFF. The DNA of the CDR3 is TGTGCCAGCAGGAGGGGGACTAGCGGGTTAGACGAGCAGTTCTTC.

The CDR3 coding sequence is TGTGCCAGTAGTATAGGCCTTGGACTAGCGGGCCACAATGAGCAGTTCTTC. It codes for CASSIGLGLAGHNEQFF. J is TRBJ2-1 and V is TRBV19; 11 bases line up with TRBD2. This CDR3 is built from 17 residues. The V gene's germline CDR1 is LNHDA and CDR2 SQIVND (reference sequence). V shed 1 base, J shed 5 bases, and the junction held 7 bases outside the gene matches.